This T cell receptor (beta chain) is drawn from a study of cytomegalovirus exposure and HLA in healthy donors. In germline, CDR1 is SGHRS, CDR2 YFSETQ. This CDR3 is built from 16 residues. Trimming cost V 0 bases and J 9 bases; bases outside gene matches: 6. PCR used 60 Vbeta primers and 13 Jbeta primers. Repertoires were generated with immunoSEQ multiplex PCR, while TCRdb's copy carries only in-frame clones and drops some. The sample has 250,000 to 350,000 clones; 86% are singletons. Sequencing input: PBMCs. The rearrangement links TRBV5-1 to TRBJ2-1; 13 bases align to TRBD2. This TCR came from a man aged 35 to 55 in good health and CMV-seropositive. The CDR3 coding sequence is TGCGCCAGCAGCTTGGCCGGACTAGCGGGAGTGAGTGAGCAGTTCTTC. Its protein is CASSLAGLAGVSEQFF.